These 9 T cell receptor beta chains were sequenced from one sample in a study of graft-versus-host responses after intestinal transplantation. The data were produced by immunoSEQ multiplex PCR, yet TCRdb's version contains in-frame clones alone and is incomplete. The sample carries roughly 99,000 clones, 80% to 95% recorded once. Their specific antigens are unknown. The source material was unstimulated CD8+ T cells sorted from spleen or lymph node cells, sampled before transplant. These receptors all stem from a human donor who was the organ donor for an intestinal transplant.

The chain has TRBV6-1 and TRBJ2-1, with TRBD2 matching 11 bases. V lost 2 bases and J lost 5; bases outside the gene matches: 2. Germline V gives CDR1 MNHNS, CDR2 SASEGT. This CDR3 comprises 15 residues. CDR3 region: CASSEIAGGNNEQFF. CDR3 coding DNA: TGTGCCAGCAGTGAAATAGCGGGGGGGAACAATGAGCAGTTCTTC.

The chain is built from TRBV27 and TRBJ2-3; possibly TRBD2 for D (6 bases). The V gene lost 3 bases and the J gene lost 3 bases, with 13 bases spanning the gap. The germline gives CDR1 MNHEY, CDR2 SMNVEV (reference sequence). CDR3 length equals 15 residues. CDR3 in amino acids: CASSFYSSETDTQYF. For the CDR3, the DNA is TGTGCCAGCAGTTTCTACTCTAGCGAGACAGATACGCAGTATTTT.

The chain is built from TRBV30 and TRBJ2-1, with TRBD2 matching over 10 bases. This CDR3 is built from 13 residues. The V gene end was trimmed by 0 bases and the J gene end by 9 bases; junction bases not matched to a gene: 2. Per germline, CDR1 GTSNPN and CDR2 SVGIG (reference sequence). CDR3 protein: CAWSVGLAAEQFF. CDR3 nucleotides: TGTGCCTGGAGTGTAGGACTAGCGGCTGAGCAGTTCTTC. The whole variable domain, remainder taken from reference TRBV30 and TRBJ2-1, is SQTIHQWPATLVQPVGSPLSLECTVEGTSNPNLYWYRQAAGRGLQLLFYSVGIGQISSEVPQNLSASRPQDRQFILSSKKLLLSDSGFYLCAWSVGLAAEQFFGPGTRLTVL.

The chain has TRBV7-9 and TRBJ2-2, with TRBD2 matching over 7 bases. With V trimmed by 5 bases and J by 2 bases, 14 bases remained unmatched. Germline loops: CDR1 SEHNR, CDR2 FQNEAQ (reference sequence). This CDR3 contains 18 residues. The CDR3 DNA follows: TGTGCCAGCAGCCCCATACCTCGGACTAGTCCTAACACCGGGGAGCTGTTTTTT. Its translation: CASSPIPRTSPNTGELFF.

The CDR3 is CASSSPLRETQYF. In DNA, the CDR3 is TGCGCCAGCAGCTCGCCATTACGGGAGACCCAGTACTTC. This chain uses TRBV5-1 with TRBJ2-5; no firm D call. The CDR3 loop spans 13 amino acids. Germline assignment: CDR1 SGHRS and CDR2 YFSETQ. V was cut by 3 bases and J by 5 bases, with 11 bases left in between.

The V and J genes are TRBV5-1 and TRBJ1-2; 8 nucleotides agree with TRBD1. Losses at the gene ends were 3 bases for V and 0 bases for J; bases not matched to a gene: 7. The CDR3 runs 16 residues. Germline-derived CDR1 and CDR2 are SGHRS and YFSETQ. CDR3 nucleotides: TGCGCCAGCAGCTCCAACCAGGGGGCGACTAACTATGGCTACACCTTC. Its protein product is CASSSNQGATNYGYTF.

The V and J genes are TRBV7-8 and TRBJ2-7; a possible D gene is TRBD2 (6 bases). CDR1 is SGHVS and CDR2 is FQNEAQ in the germline V gene. The CDR3 has 15 residues. Trimming left V 2 bases short and J 7 bases short, with 18 bases between. For the CDR3, the DNA is TGTGCCAGCAGCTTATGGTGGGCGGGAATTGGGGAGCAGTACTTC. It yields the protein CASSLWWAGIGEQYF.

The V gene is TRBV5-8, the J gene TRBJ2-3; 9 nucleotides agree with TRBD2. This CDR3 contains 14 residues. The trim removed 2 bases at V and 6 bases at J, leaving 4 bases unmatched. Germline CDR1 and CDR2: SGHTS and YDEGEE. CDR3 in amino acids: CASSLLGLADTQYF. In nucleotides, the CDR3 is TGTGCCAGCAGCTTACTAGGACTAGCGGATACGCAGTATTTT.

The chain links TRBV5-4 to TRBJ1-2; the D is unclear. Germline CDR1 and CDR2: SGHNT and YYREEE (reference sequence). V was shortened by 4 bases and J by 8 bases, with 18 bases between the two germline ends. There are 14 residues in the CDR3. The CDR3 nucleotides are TGTGCCAGCAGCGCACCGGACTGGAACAAGGGCTACACCTTC. Translated, it gives CASSAPDWNKGYTF.